The present T cell receptor beta chain was sequenced within a study of T cells in Graves' hyperthyroidism and ophthalmopathy. Study details: Pretreatment peripheral blood was obtained at initial diagnosis.

The CDR3 runs to 15 residues. Trimming pared 0 bases from V and 5 bases from J, leaving 12 bases between. Germline CDR1 is LNHDA and CDR2 is SQIVND (reference sequence). The investigators amplified TCR beta CDR3 regions from RNA transcripts. The TCR CDR3 was amplified in a first-round RT-PCR using the HTBI primer set. MiXCR was run by TCRdb on the multiplex PCR reads, yielding one entry per CDR3 protein. This sample has hundreds of thousands of distinct CDR3 sequences, with roughly an eighth found just once. This clonotype has just a few counts. The specimen sequenced was blood. The clonotype originates from a woman younger than 30 with Graves' hyperthyroidism. The rearrangement uses TRBV19 and TRBJ2-3; no clear D gene. The CDR3 spells CASSIDLIDGDTQYF. The CDR3 DNA reads TGTGCCAGTAGTATAGACCTTATAGACGGAGATACGCAGTATTTT. Complete variable domain (other parts from reference TRBV19 and TRBJ2-3): DGGITQSPKYLFRKEGQNVTLSCEQNLNHDAMYWYRQDPGQGLRLIYYSQIVNDFQKGDIAEGYSVSREKKESFPLTVTSAQKNPTAFYLCASSIDLIDGDTQYFGPGTRLTVL.